The sample holds many counts of the clone carrying this T cell receptor beta chain. What it binds is unknown. The CDR3 length is 14 residues. V was cut by 4 bases and J by 3 bases, with 13 bases left in between. Germline lookup yields CDR1 SGHRS and CDR2 YFSETQ. The roughly 17-31 mg bulk tissue piece was not sorted before simultaneous RNA and DNA extraction. The data stem from a study of tumor-infiltrating lymphocytes in primary liver carcinoma. The study, taken as a whole, reports: Just about 7.5-25% of leading clones were found in every one of five regions.

TCR beta cDNA was reverse-transcribed from approximately 0.45 ug of total RNA. The reaction used a constant-region primer and ProtoScript II reverse transcriptase. Researchers made the TCR beta libraries by running three nested multiplex PCR rounds with slightly modified ARM-PCR. Amplification in the first two PCR rounds was performed using TRBV1-TRBV30 forward primers and a C-beta reverse primer for 10 cycles each. TCRdb independently ran MiXCR on the multiplex PCR reads; one entry per CDR3 protein. The sample consists of roughly 45,000 distinct CDR3 sequences, just over 70% of them appearing once.

The sequence was collected from a man aged 40-49 years with primary liver carcinoma and hepatitis B virus infection. The V gene is TRBV5-1, the J gene TRBJ1-1; D remains unclear. Specimen: liver tumor tissue from sampling region 5. Subset of the sample: tumor region T5, tumor centre. CDR3 nucleotide sequence: TGCGCCAGCAGCGGCGGGGTGTCGGACACTGAAGCTTTCTTT. This encodes CASSGGVSDTEAFF.